Listed below are T cell receptor beta chains from one sample, sequenced in a study of blood T cell repertoires in COVID-19. Profiling relied on immunoSEQ multiplex PCR, and the TCRdb table lists in-frame clones only, not all of them. The sample holds 260,000 or so clones, over 75% seen once. Sequencing was carried out using peripheral blood. The source of these receptors is a human donor in a cohort sampled during active COVID-19. The CDR3 runs from the conserved cysteine through the conserved F or W. The order of the fields is V gene, J gene, clone size, D gene, CDR3 protein, CDR3 DNA. A D gene is named only where the DNA matches it firmly. Not every row has a clone size; where given, it reads once, few, many or a size class.

>TRBV19|TRBJ1-5|few|.
CASSKYRRYYPNQPQHF
TGTGCCAGTAGTAAGTACAGGCGTTACTATCCGAATCAGCCCCAGCATTTT
>TRBV12-3/TRBV12-4|TRBJ1-1|.|.
CASSQEGWTEAFF
TGTGCCAGCAGTCAGGAGGGCTGGACTGAAGCTTTCTTT
>TRBV14|TRBJ1-5|.|.
CASSLLNNQPQHF
TGTGCCAGCAGCCTCTTAAACAATCAGCCCCAGCATTTT
>TRBV5-1|TRBJ2-2|.|TRBD2
CASSLVLDWDYSNTGELFF
TGCGCCAGCAGCTTGGTTTTAGATTGGGACTATTCGAACACCGGGGAGCTGTTTTTT
>TRBV3-1/TRBV3-2|TRBJ1-1|.|TRBD1
CASSNRGTEAFF
TGTGCCAGCAGTAACAGGGGCACTGAAGCTTTCTTT
>TRBV7-2|TRBJ2-3|.|.
CASQRGGDTQYF
TGTGCCAGCCAACGGGGAGGAGATACGCAGTATTTT
>TRBV5-1|TRBJ2-7|.|.
CASSLGRDVEEQYF
TGCGCCAGCAGCTTGGGTCGAGATGTGGAGGAGCAGTACTTC
>TRBV4-3|TRBJ2-7|.|TRBD2
CASSQVLAEPYEQYF
TGCGCCAGCAGCCAAGTCCTAGCGGAGCCCTACGAGCAGTACTTC
>TRBV7-8|TRBJ2-7|.|.
CASSHTGTYEQYF
TGTGCCAGCAGTCACACAGGGACCTACGAGCAGTACTTC
>TRBV5-4|TRBJ1-1|.|TRBD1
CASSQGTAREAFF
TGTGCCAGCAGCCAAGGGACAGCGCGAGAAGCTTTCTTT
>TRBV29-1|TRBJ2-2|.|.
CSVLLVGAVTGELFF
TGCAGCGTTCTGCTGGTCGGAGCGGTCACCGGGGAGCTGTTTTTT
>TRBV6-5|TRBJ2-1|.|TRBD2
CASRPGLAGAGGQFF
TGTGCCAGCAGGCCGGGACTAGCGGGGGCCGGCGGGCAGTTCTTC
>TRBV3-1/TRBV3-2|TRBJ2-7|.|.
CASSQGFYRGGEQYF
TGTGCCAGCAGCCAAGGGTTTTACAGGGGAGGCGAGCAGTACTTC
>TRBV13|TRBJ2-7|few|TRBD2
CASSPGTSGRPRYEQYF
TGTGCCAGCAGCCCCGGGACTAGCGGGAGGCCCCGCTACGAGCAGTACTTC
>TRBV27|TRBJ2-2|.|TRBD1
CASSFETGVTGELFF
TGTGCCAGCAGTTTCGAGACAGGGGTGACCGGGGAGCTGTTTTTT
>TRBV30|TRBJ1-1|.|.
CAWSGGVSTEAFF
TGTGCCTGGTCCGGAGGGGTGAGTACTGAAGCTTTCTTT
>TRBV9|TRBJ2-3|.|TRBD2
CASSAGPGTSGGLSTDTQYF
TGTGCCAGCAGCGCAGGACCCGGGACTAGCGGGGGCCTTAGCACAGATACGCAGTATTTT
>TRBV5-6|TRBJ2-1|.|TRBD2
CASSLAGIAGGLEQFF
TGTGCCAGCAGCTTGGCCGGGATAGCGGGGGGGCTGGAGCAGTTCTTC
>TRBV18|TRBJ1-5|once|.
CASSPAAGNQPQHF
TGTGCCAGCTCACCCGCCGCGGGCAATCAGCCCCAGCATTTT
>TRBV18|TRBJ1-1|.|TRBD1
CASSPLGTGGEAFF
TGTGCCAGCTCACCACTAGGGACAGGGGGCGAAGCTTTCTTT
>TRBV15|TRBJ2-7|.|.
CATSSRTGYEQYF
TGTGCCACCAGCAGTCGAACAGGCTACGAGCAGTACTTC
>TRBV19|TRBJ2-7|.|TRBD2
CASSIGAGGTPYEQYF
TGTGCCAGTAGTATAGGGGCCGGGGGGACCCCCTACGAGCAGTACTTC
>TRBV5-1|TRBJ2-1|.|TRBD2
CASSLTSGSFNEQFF
TGCGCCAGCAGCCTAACTAGCGGGAGTTTCAATGAGCAGTTCTTC
>TRBV4-3|TRBJ2-7|.|TRBD1
CASSHGPPGQGIGEQYF
TGCGCCAGCAGCCACGGACCCCCGGGACAGGGCATCGGGGAGCAGTACTTC
>TRBV7-9|TRBJ1-4|once|TRBD1
CASSLVRGRDEKLFF
TGTGCCAGCAGCTTAGTCAGGGGGCGCGATGAAAAACTGTTTTTT
>TRBV24-1|TRBJ2-6|once|.
CATLMRSKLWANVLTF
TGTGCCACCCTCATGCGGTCTAAGCTCTGGGCCAACGTCCTGACTTTC
>TRBV7-9|TRBJ1-5|.|TRBD1
CADEPGQNNQPQHF
TGTGCCGATGAGCCGGGACAGAACAATCAGCCCCAGCATTTT
>TRBV9|TRBJ2-1|.|.
CASSVWDFNEQFF
TGTGCCAGCAGCGTCTGGGACTTCAATGAGCAGTTCTTC
>TRBV28|TRBJ2-7|.|TRBD2
CASSFQPHLGRGGEQYF
TGTGCCAGCAGTTTTCAACCCCACCTCGGGAGGGGAGGCGAGCAGTACTTC
>TRBV6-5|TRBJ2-2|.|TRBD1
CASTGGNTGELFF
TGTGCCAGCACAGGGGGCAATACCGGGGAGCTGTTTTTT
>TRBV30|TRBJ2-7|.|.
CAWSGGGLGEQYF
TGTGCCTGGAGTGGGGGGGGGCTCGGCGAGCAGTACTTC
>TRBV5-4|TRBJ2-5|.|TRBD1
CASSPNRWTGGGETQYF
TGTGCCAGCAGCCCCAATCGATGGACAGGGGGGGGAGAGACCCAGTACTTC
>TRBV5-6|TRBJ1-4|.|TRBD1
CASSFMGGQGSEKLFF
TGTGCCAGCAGCTTTATGGGGGGACAGGGAAGTGAAAAACTGTTTTTT
>TRBV5-4|TRBJ1-2|.|.
CASSWELGSAGGSYGYTF
TGTGCCAGCAGCTGGGAGTTAGGCTCTGCGGGGGGATCCTATGGCTACACCTTC
>TRBV7-2|TRBJ1-4|once|.
CASSPDRLNEKLFF
TGTGCCAGCAGCCCAGACAGGCTTAATGAAAAACTGTTTTTT
>TRBV19|TRBJ1-2|.|.
CASSIGKSNYGYTF
TGTGCCAGTAGTATAGGAAAGAGTAACTATGGCTACACCTTC
>TRBV19|TRBJ1-2|.|.
CASSIEPTGHYGYTF
TGTGCCAGTAGTATAGAGCCGACAGGTCACTATGGCTACACCTTC
>TRBV6-5|TRBJ1-1|.|TRBD1
CASSPRGVMNTEAFF
TGTGCCAGCAGTCCCAGGGGGGTCATGAACACTGAAGCTTTCTTT
>TRBV19|TRBJ1-4|.|TRBD1
CASSIEWWLTGAQNEKLFF
TGTGCCAGTAGTATCGAGTGGTGGCTGACAGGGGCCCAGAATGAAAAACTGTTTTTT
>TRBV4-3|TRBJ2-7|.|.
CASSQDLGQPYEQYF
TGCGCCAGCAGCCAAGATCTCGGACAGCCCTACGAGCAGTACTTC
>TRBV25-1|TRBJ2-5|.|.
CASKGLQETQYF
TGTGCCAGCAAGGGACTTCAAGAGACCCAGTACTTC
>TRBV6-5|TRBJ1-2|.|.
CASSDSGDYGYTF
TGTGCCAGCAGTGACTCAGGGGACTATGGCTACACCTTC
>TRBV7-2|TRBJ1-6|.|TRBD1
CASSHYFTGVRSYNSPLHF
TGTGCCAGCAGCCACTACTTCACAGGGGTTAGGTCCTATAATTCACCCCTCCACTTT
>TRBV6-2/TRBV6-3|TRBJ2-5|.|TRBD2
CASSYSSGGQKETQYF
TGTGCCAGCAGTTACTCGAGCGGGGGCCAGAAAGAGACCCAGTACTTC
>TRBV6-6|TRBJ1-4|.|.
CASRKGATNEKLFF
TGTGCCAGCAGAAAGGGGGCAACTAATGAAAAACTGTTTTTT
>TRBV3-1/TRBV3-2|TRBJ2-7|.|TRBD2
CASSSGGPTYEQYF
TGTGCCAGCAGCAGCGGGGGGCCAACCTACGAGCAGTACTTC